Listed here is a single TCR beta chain. Its matching antigen is unknown. This sample was included in a study of OX40 agonist ivuxolimab in advanced cancers. Findings of the study overall: Relative to CD4+, CD8+ T cells held more expanded clones on average.

From germline, CDR1 is GTSNPN and CDR2 SVGIG (reference sequence). CDR3 length equals 16 residues. The J segment lost 5 bases and the V segment lost 0 bases, leaving 10 bases of the junction unmatched. TCRdb keeps only in-frame clones here, not all; method: immunoSEQ multiplex PCR. This table has around 66,000 clones, roughly 80% appearing once. The TCR sequence derives from an adult with an advanced solid tumor such as melanoma, head and neck, liver or kidney cancer. This specimen was CD4+ or CD8+ T cells sorted from blood, taken in a trial of the OX40 agonist ivuxolimab. The V gene is TRBV30, the J gene TRBJ2-5; 9 bases agree with TRBD2. CDR3 region: CAWSVQRGAPGETQYF. In DNA, the CDR3 is TGTGCCTGGAGTGTCCAGCGGGGGGCTCCGGGGGAGACCCAGTACTTC. Looking up the rest from reference TRBV30 and TRBJ2-5 gives the full variable domain: SQTIHQWPATLVQPVGSPLSLECTVEGTSNPNLYWYRQAAGRGLQLLFYSVGIGQISSEVPQNLSASRPQDRQFILSSKKLLLSDSGFYLCAWSVQRGAPGETQYFGPGTRLLVL.